This T cell receptor (beta chain) was documented in a study of blood T cell repertoires in COVID-19. Generated by immunoSEQ multiplex PCR, the TCRdb table keeps only in-frame clones and is missing some. The table has fewer than 350,000 clones, 86% seen once. The V gene's germline CDR1 is PRHDT and CDR2 FYEKMQ (reference sequence). Trimming left V 3 bases short and J 9 bases short, with 14 bases between. The CDR3 has 13 residues. The sequence was obtained from a woman aged 25 to 39 with COVID-19, enrolled during active disease. This chain links TRBV13 with TRBJ1-2; a weak D match, TRBD1 (5 bases). The specimen sequenced was peripheral blood. The CDR3 is CASSFLYQGSYTF. Written as DNA, the CDR3 is TGTGCCAGCAGCTTTCTTTACCAGGGCAGCTACACCTTC.